Sequencing of this T cell receptor beta chain was carried out in a study of blood T cells in healthy people across ages. CDR3 length: 15 amino acids. Germline V gene data show CDR1 as SGHTA and CDR2 as FQGNSA. J lost 8 bases, V lost 1 base, and 7 bases had no gene match. With a J-beta primer mix and a sample-barcoded 5' primer, a second PCR ran 7 to 11 cycles. TCRdb reprocessed the 5' RACE reads via MiXCR and lists one record per CDR3 protein. The repertoire holds about 1.8 million distinct CDR3 sequences, with around half as singletons. The clonotype originates from a woman aged 40-49 years in good health. The material sequenced was blood. This chain links TRBV7-2 with TRBJ1-4; 7 bases align to TRBD1. CDR3: CASSLVPQGLEKLFF. DNA for the CDR3: TGTGCCAGCAGCTTAGTCCCACAGGGGCTCGAAAAACTGTTTTTT.